This entry lists 18 T cell receptor beta chains sequenced from one sample in a study of T cell responses to AZD1222 COVID-19 vaccine. Sequenced by immunoSEQ multiplex PCR; TCRdb stores in-frame clones only, minus some. The sample carries 150,000 to 180,000 clones, 75% to 95% recorded once. The starting material was peripheral blood, obtained on day 0 of AZD1222 vaccination. These TCRs come from an adult in good health.

The chain combines TRBV19 with TRBJ2-3, with TRBD2 identical over 9 bases. This CDR3 has 15 amino acids. V trimming: 6 bases; J trimming: 1 base; junction bases outside the gene matches: 5. Germline lookup yields CDR1 LNHDA and CDR2 SQIVND (reference sequence). The CDR3 reads CASRLAGVGTDTQYF. DNA of the CDR3: TGTGCCAGTAGATTAGCGGGAGTTGGCACAGATACGCAGTATTTT.

This clone was counted a single time. The chain has TRBV27 and TRBJ2-3, with 10 positions matching TRBD1. The CDR3 loop spans 16 amino acids. CDR1 MNHEY and CDR2 SMNVEV come from the germline V gene (reference sequence). J gave up 4 bases and V 3 bases, and 7 bases lay outside the gene matches. This chain's CDR3 is CASSLTGGGIPDTQYF. The DNA for the CDR3 is TGTGCCAGCAGTTTGACAGGGGGCGGAATACCAGATACGCAGTATTTT.

The chain recombines TRBV10-2 with TRBJ2-1; tentatively, D is TRBD1 or TRBD2 (5 bases each). Germline values: CDR1 WSHSY, CDR2 SAAADI. Trimming shortened V by 9 bases and J by 6 bases, and 15 bases separated the two germline ends. This CDR3 comprises 13 residues. In DNA, the CDR3 is TGCGCCAGTCGCCGGGACCGACCCAATGAGCAGTTCTTC. Its protein is CASRRDRPNEQFF.

This chain connects TRBV11-2 to TRBJ1-1; 7 nucleotides match TRBD1. Trimming removed 5 bases from V and 1 base from J; junction bases left unmatched: 4. The CDR3 contains 14 residues. The V gene's germline CDR1 is SGHAT and CDR2 FQNNGV. CDR3 sequence (DNA): TGTGCCAGCAGCATAGGACAGGAGAACACTGAAGCTTTCTTT. Protein sequence: CASSIGQENTEAFF.

The V call is TRBV4-3, the J call TRBJ2-2; perhaps D is TRBD1 or TRBD2 (6 bases each). In germline, CDR1 is LGHNA, CDR2 YSLEER. V dropped 4 bases and J dropped 4 bases, with 10 bases sitting between them. This CDR3 has 14 amino acids. The CDR3 loop is CASSRGTITGELFF. In nucleotides, the CDR3 is TGCGCCAGCAGCCGCGGGACAATCACCGGGGAGCTGTTTTTT.

The CDR3 loop reads CATQSGGQGHYNEQFF. CDR3 DNA sequence: TGTGCCACCCAGAGTGGAGGACAGGGCCACTACAATGAGCAGTTCTTC. This chain links TRBV24-1 with TRBJ2-1, with 8 bases fitting TRBD1. The CDR3 totals 16 residues. With V trimmed by 9 bases and J by 3 bases, 12 bases remained unmatched. The germline V gene has CDR1 KGHDR and CDR2 SFDVKD.

The V and J genes are TRBV5-1 and TRBJ2-3, with D perhaps TRBD2 (6 bases). Germline CDR1 and CDR2: SGHRS and YFSETQ. V was trimmed by 0 bases and J by 3 bases, leaving 8 bases between them. The CDR3 covers 14 residues. CDR3: CASSLGLETDTQYF. CDR3 coding DNA: TGCGCCAGCAGCTTGGGACTAGAAACAGATACGCAGTATTTT.

The sample holds one count of this clone. The J gene is TRBJ2-1, the V gene TRBV10-3; TRBD2 matches at 15 bases. This CDR3 is 17 amino acids long. J gave up 4 bases and V 3 bases, and 4 bases lay outside the gene matches. CDR1 and CDR2 from the germline V gene are ENHRY and SYGVKD. CDR3 sequence: CAISDPGLAGGYNEQFF. The CDR3 DNA reads as TGTGCCATCAGTGATCCGGGACTAGCGGGAGGTTACAATGAGCAGTTCTTC.

The chain links TRBV9 to TRBJ2-1, with D tentatively TRBD1 or TRBD2 (5 bases each). The CDR3 is made up of 15 amino acids. Trimming shortened V by 0 bases and J by 7 bases, and 14 bases separated the two germline ends. CDR1 is SGDLS, CDR2 YYNGEE, per germline. This CDR3 is CASSVVWDGRNEQFF. The CDR3 DNA reads as TGTGCCAGCAGCGTAGTATGGGACGGAAGAAATGAGCAGTTCTTC.

V is TRBV28 and J is TRBJ1-2; possible D gene TRBD1, 5 bases. The V gene lost 3 bases and the J gene lost 2 bases, with 13 bases spanning the gap. This CDR3 has 15 amino acids. Germline lookup yields CDR1 MDHEN and CDR2 SYDVKM. The CDR3 DNA is TGTGCCAGCAGTTTCGCCGCGGACACAAACTATGGCTACACCTTC. It codes for CASSFAADTNYGYTF.

The CDR3, as DNA: TGTGCCACCGGGACACCGAACACTGAAGCTTTCTTT. Encoded protein: CATGTPNTEAFF. This chain links TRBV15 with TRBJ1-1; TRBD1 might be the D (6 bases). Germline V lookup: CDR1 LNHNV, CDR2 YYDKDF (reference sequence). With 8 bases removed from V and 1 base from J, the gap between germline ends came to 8 bases. CDR3 length equals 12 residues.

This clone was detected only a few times. The chain uses TRBV21-1 and TRBJ2-7; TRBD2, the D gene given by the table, was not confirmed from the DNA. TRBV21-1 is recorded as a pseudogene. The CDR3 totals 18 residues. Here the CDR3 DNA reads TGTGCCAGCAGCAAAGGGAAGCGGGTGATACCCTACGAGCTCGAGCAGTACTTC. The encoded protein is CASSKGKRVIPYELEQYF.

This clone was found a few times. The V gene is TRBV7-3, the J gene TRBJ2-1; D unclear. The germline gives CDR1 SGHTA, CDR2 FQGTGA. Deletions cut 4 bases from V and 6 bases from J, with 16 bases between. This CDR3 contains 15 residues. The DNA for the CDR3 is TGTGCCAGCAGCTCCGGACCGCGGCCTACCAATGAGCAGTTCTTC. Encoded protein: CASSSGPRPTNEQFF.

V and J are TRBV4-1 and TRBJ1-2; unclear D gene. Trimming pared 5 bases from V and 0 bases from J, leaving 7 bases between. Looked up from germline, CDR1 is MGHRA and CDR2 is YSYEKL. The CDR3 consists of 13 residues. CDR3 protein: CASSGLANYGYTF. Written as DNA, the CDR3 is TGCGCCAGCAGCGGTCTAGCTAACTATGGCTACACCTTC.

This chain joins TRBV2 and TRBJ1-1, with TRBD1 matching 9 bases. With 7 bases clipped from V and 4 bases from J, the junction kept 13 bases outside the gene matches. The V gene's germline CDR1 is SNHLY and CDR2 FYNNEI. The CDR3 has 16 residues. The CDR3 region is CASILRDREVGTEAFF. As DNA, the CDR3 is TGTGCCAGCATCCTCAGGGACAGGGAGGTTGGCACTGAAGCTTTCTTT.

This chain connects TRBV10-3 to TRBJ1-2, with D possibly being TRBD1 (5 bases). Germline CDR1 ENHRY, CDR2 SYGVKD. The V and J ends lost 4 bases and 4 bases respectively, with 7 bases between them. CDR3 size: 12 residues. In DNA form, the CDR3 reads TGTGCCATCAGTGTCAGGGCCTATGGCTACACCTTC. Its translation: CAISVRAYGYTF.

This clone was recorded only once. The gene calls are TRBV27 and TRBJ2-7; 7 bases match TRBD2. The CDR3 runs to 14 residues. Losses at the gene ends were 4 bases for V and 3 bases for J; bases not matched to a gene: 6. Germline V gene data show CDR1 as MNHEY and CDR2 as SMNVEV (reference sequence). The CDR3 sequence is CASSSGRNGYEQYF. The CDR3 DNA is TGTGCCAGCAGTTCCGGGAGGAATGGCTACGAGCAGTACTTC.

In this sample, this clone turned up once. This sequence joins TRBV28 and TRBJ2-7; 8 nucleotides align to TRBD2. The CDR3 has 17 residues. Per germline, CDR1 MDHEN and CDR2 SYDVKM. V gave up 6 bases and J gave up 3 bases; unmatched junction bases: 16. The CDR3 DNA reads as TGTGCCAGCAGCACTGGCCGGAGCGGGAGTCTTCTCTACGAGCAGTACTTC. Protein sequence: CASSTGRSGSLLYEQYF.